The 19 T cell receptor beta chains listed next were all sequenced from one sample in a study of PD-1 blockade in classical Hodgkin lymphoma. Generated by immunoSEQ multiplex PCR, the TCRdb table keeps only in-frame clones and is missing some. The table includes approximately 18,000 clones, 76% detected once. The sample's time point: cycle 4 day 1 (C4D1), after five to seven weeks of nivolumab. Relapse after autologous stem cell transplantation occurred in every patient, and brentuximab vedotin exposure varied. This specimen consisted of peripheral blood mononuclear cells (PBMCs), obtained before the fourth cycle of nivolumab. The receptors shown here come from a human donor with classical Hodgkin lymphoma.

CDR3 DNA: TGCGCCAGCAGCCGGAACTGGGCTGAAGCTTTCTTT. This encodes CASSRNWAEAFF. V usage is TRBV5-1 and J usage is TRBJ1-1; D gene ambiguous. Germline CDR1 reads SGHRS; CDR2 reads YFSETQ. CDR3 length: 12 amino acids. The ends were cut back, 4 bases at V and 6 bases at J, with 10 bases in the middle.

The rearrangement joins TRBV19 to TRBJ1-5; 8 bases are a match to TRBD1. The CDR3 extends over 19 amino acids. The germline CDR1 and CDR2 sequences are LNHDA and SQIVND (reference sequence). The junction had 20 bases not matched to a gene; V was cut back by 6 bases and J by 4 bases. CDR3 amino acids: CASSTTTDRVLSGNQPQHF. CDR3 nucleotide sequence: TGTGCCAGTAGCACCACGACGGACAGGGTCCTTAGCGGGAATCAGCCCCAGCATTTT.

In nucleotides, the CDR3 is TGTGCCAGCAGTGAAAGGTGGACGCTGTACAATGAGCAGTTCTTC. Translation: CASSERWTLYNEQFF. V usage is TRBV6-1 and J usage is TRBJ2-1; the D is unclear. V shed 2 bases and J shed 4 bases, with 12 bases lying between them. The CDR3 has 15 residues. Looked up from germline, CDR1 is MNHNS and CDR2 is SASEGT.

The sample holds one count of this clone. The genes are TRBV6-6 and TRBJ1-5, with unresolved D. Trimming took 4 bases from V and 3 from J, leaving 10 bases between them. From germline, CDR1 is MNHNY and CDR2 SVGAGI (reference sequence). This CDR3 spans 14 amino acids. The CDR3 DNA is TGTGCCAGCAGTTCGGAGAGGGCCAATCAGCCCCAGCATTTT. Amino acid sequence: CASSSERANQPQHF.

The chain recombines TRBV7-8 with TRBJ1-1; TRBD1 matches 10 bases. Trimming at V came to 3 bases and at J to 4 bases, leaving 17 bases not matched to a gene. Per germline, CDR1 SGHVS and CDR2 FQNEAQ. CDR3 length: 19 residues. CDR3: CASSFSGLGTGVLLTEAFF. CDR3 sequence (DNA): TGTGCCAGCAGCTTTTCAGGATTAGGGACAGGGGTCCTCCTCACTGAAGCTTTCTTT. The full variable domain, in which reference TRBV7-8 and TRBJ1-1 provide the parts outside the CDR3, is GAGVSQSPRYKVAKRGQDVALRCDPISGHVSLFWYQQALGQGPEFLTYFQNEAQLDKSGLPSDRFFAERPEGSVSTLKIQRTQQEDSAVYLCASSFSGLGTGVLLTEAFFGQGTRLTVV.

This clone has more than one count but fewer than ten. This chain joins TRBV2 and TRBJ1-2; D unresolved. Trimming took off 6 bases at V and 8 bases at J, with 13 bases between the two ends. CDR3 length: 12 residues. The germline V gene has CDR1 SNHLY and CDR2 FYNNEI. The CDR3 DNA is TGTGCCAGCAGATCGGATCTCGGGGGCTACACCTTC. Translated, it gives CASRSDLGGYTF.

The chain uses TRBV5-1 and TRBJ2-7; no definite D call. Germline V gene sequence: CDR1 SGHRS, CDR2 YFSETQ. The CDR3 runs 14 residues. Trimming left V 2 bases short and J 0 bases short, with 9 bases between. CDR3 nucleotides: TGCGCCAGCAGCTTAACTGATCCCTCCTACGAGCAGTACTTC. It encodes CASSLTDPSYEQYF.

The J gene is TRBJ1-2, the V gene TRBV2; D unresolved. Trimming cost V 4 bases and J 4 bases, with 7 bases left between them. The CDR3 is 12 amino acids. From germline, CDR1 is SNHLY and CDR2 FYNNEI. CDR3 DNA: TGTGCCAGCAGTGCCACCCTCTATGGCTACACCTTC. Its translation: CASSATLYGYTF.

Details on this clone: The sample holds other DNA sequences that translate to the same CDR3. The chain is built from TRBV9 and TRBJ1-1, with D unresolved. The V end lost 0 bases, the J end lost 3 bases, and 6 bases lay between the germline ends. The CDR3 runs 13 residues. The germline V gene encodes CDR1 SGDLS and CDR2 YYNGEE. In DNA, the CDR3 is TGTGCCAGCAGCGTAGACAGCTACACTGAAGCTTTCTTT. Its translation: CASSVDSYTEAFF.

The CDR3 nucleotides are TGTGCCAGCAGCTTCGCTCAAGAGACCCAGTACTTC. Its protein is CASSFAQETQYF. The chain links TRBV5-4 to TRBJ2-5; no definite D call. V was clipped by 2 bases and J by 2 bases, with 4 bases between them. The CDR3 consists of 12 residues. CDR1 is SGHNT, CDR2 YYREEE, per germline (reference sequence).

CDR3 in DNA: TGTGCCAGCAGCCAAGATGGGCTTCGAGGAGCTTTCTTT. Residues: CASSQDGLRGAFF. The chain has TRBV14 and TRBJ1-1; D remains unclear. The germline V gene has CDR1 SGHDN and CDR2 FVKESK. V was pared by 0 bases and J by 10 bases, with 12 bases between. The CDR3 extends over 13 amino acids.

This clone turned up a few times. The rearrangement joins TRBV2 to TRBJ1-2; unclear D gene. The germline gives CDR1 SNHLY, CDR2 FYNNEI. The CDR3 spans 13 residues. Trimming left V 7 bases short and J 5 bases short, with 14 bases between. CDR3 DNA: TGTGCCAGCATCAGAGTGTTGGGTTATGGCTACACCTTC. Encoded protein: CASIRVLGYGYTF. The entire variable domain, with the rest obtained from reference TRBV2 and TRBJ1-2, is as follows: EPEVTQTPSHQVTQMGQEVILRCVPISNHLYFYWYRQILGQKVEFLVSFYNNEISEKSEIFDDQFSVERPDGSNFTLKIRSTKLEDSAMYFCASIRVLGYGYTFGSGTRLTVV.

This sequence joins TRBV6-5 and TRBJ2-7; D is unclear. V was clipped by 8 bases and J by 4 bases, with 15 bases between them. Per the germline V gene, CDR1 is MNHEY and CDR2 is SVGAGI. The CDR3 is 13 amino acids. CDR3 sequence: CASGDGLPYEQYF. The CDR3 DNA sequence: TGTGCCAGCGGAGACGGGCTACCTTACGAGCAGTACTTC.

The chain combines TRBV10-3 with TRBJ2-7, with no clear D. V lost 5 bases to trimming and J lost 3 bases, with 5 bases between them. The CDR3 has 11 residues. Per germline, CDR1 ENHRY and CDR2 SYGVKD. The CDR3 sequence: CAISTGYEQYF. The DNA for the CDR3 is TGTGCCATCAGTACTGGCTACGAGCAGTACTTC.

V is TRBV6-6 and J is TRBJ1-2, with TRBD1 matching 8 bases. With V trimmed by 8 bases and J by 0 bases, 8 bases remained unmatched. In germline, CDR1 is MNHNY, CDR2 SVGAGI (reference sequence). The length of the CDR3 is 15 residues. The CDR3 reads CASALTGGANYGYTF. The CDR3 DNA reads TGTGCCAGCGCCCTTACAGGGGGAGCTAACTATGGCTACACCTTC.

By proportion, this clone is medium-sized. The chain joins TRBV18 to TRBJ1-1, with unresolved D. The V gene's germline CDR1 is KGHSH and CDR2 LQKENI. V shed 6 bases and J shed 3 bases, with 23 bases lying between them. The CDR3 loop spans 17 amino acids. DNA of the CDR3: TGTGCCAGCTCTCCCGGGAGTATCTCCACCTTGGACACTGAAGCTTTCTTT. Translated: CASSPGSISTLDTEAFF.

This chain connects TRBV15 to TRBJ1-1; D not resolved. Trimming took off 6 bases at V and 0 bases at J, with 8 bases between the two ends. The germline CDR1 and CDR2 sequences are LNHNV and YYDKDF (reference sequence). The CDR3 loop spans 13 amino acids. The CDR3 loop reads CATRQIMNTEAFF. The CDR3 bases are TGTGCCACCAGGCAGATCATGAACACTGAAGCTTTCTTT.

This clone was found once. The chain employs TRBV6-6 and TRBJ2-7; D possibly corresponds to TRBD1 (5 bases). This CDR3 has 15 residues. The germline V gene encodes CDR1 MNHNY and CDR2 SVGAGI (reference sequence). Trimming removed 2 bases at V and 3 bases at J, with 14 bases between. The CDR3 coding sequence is TGTGCCAGCAGTTACGGCGCAGGGCCAGGCTACGAGCAGTACTTC. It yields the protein CASSYGAGPGYEQYF.

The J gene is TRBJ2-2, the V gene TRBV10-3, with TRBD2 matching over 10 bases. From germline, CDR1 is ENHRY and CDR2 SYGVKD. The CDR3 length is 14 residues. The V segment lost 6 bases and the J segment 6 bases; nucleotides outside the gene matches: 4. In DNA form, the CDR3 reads TGTGCCATCAGGCCTAGCGGGAGTCCCGGGGAGCTGTTTTTT. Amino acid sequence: CAIRPSGSPGELFF.